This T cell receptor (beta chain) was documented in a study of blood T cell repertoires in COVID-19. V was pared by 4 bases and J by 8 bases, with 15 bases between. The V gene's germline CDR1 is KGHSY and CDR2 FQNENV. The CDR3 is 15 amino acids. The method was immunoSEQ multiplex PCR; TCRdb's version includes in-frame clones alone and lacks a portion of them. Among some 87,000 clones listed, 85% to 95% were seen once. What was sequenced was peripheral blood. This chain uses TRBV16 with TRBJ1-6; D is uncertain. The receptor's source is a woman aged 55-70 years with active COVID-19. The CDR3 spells CASSPSRVRDSPLHF. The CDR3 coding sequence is TGTGCCAGCAGCCCATCACGGGTTCGGGATTCACCCCTCCACTTT.